Shown below are 5 T cell receptor beta chains from a single sample sequenced in a study of blood T cell repertoires in COVID-19. The data were produced by immunoSEQ multiplex PCR, yet TCRdb's version contains in-frame clones alone and is incomplete. This table has about 270,000 clones, 81% appearing once. The specimen sequenced was peripheral blood. The receptors were sampled from a woman aged 55-69 years with active or convalescent COVID-19.

This clone was observed a single time. Relative to the germline gene, one junction end is altered; a read error may explain this. The chain carries TRBV7-9 and TRBJ2-1, with D possibly TRBD2 on 6 matching bases. The CDR3 contains 13 residues. CDR1 and CDR2 (germline): SEHNR, FQNEAQ (reference sequence). The CDR3 reads CVVGGDSYNEQFF. The CDR3 bases are TGCGTAGTAGGAGGGGACTCCTACAATGAGCAGTTCTTC.

The genes are TRBV3-1 (or the pseudogene TRBV3-2) and TRBJ1-4; D unresolved. V lost 5 bases and J 7 bases, leaving 17 bases between the germline ends. This CDR3 spans 15 amino acids. Germline V lookup: CDR1 LGHDT, CDR2 YNNKEL (reference sequence). CDR3 protein: CASSLGGIRGEKLFF. The CDR3 DNA follows: TGTGCCAGCAGCTTGGGAGGGATTCGGGGTGAAAAACTGTTTTTT.

The chain is built from TRBV7-2 and TRBJ1-1, with D possibly TRBD1 on 5 matching bases. With 10 bases removed from V and 5 bases from J, the gap between germline ends came to 17 bases. CDR3 length: 13 residues. Germline V gene sequence: CDR1 SGHTA, CDR2 FQGNSA. DNA of the CDR3: TGTGCCACGGCTTGGGGGAGGGGAACTGAAGCTTTCTTT. Residues: CATAWGRGTEAFF.

V is TRBV11-2 and J is TRBJ2-5; possibly TRBD1 for D (5 bases). V was trimmed by 2 bases and J by 3 bases, leaving 13 bases between them. The CDR3 contains 15 residues. Germline assignment: CDR1 SGHAT and CDR2 FQNNGV. CDR3 nucleotides: TGTGCCAGCAGCTTACAGGGTGTCTTCGAAGAGACCCAGTACTTC. Amino acids: CASSLQGVFEETQYF.

There are a few counts of this clone. The chain joins TRBV5-5 to TRBJ2-7, with 7 nucleotides matching TRBD1. V shed 2 bases, J shed 7 bases, and the junction held 9 bases outside the gene matches. This CDR3 spans 14 amino acids. In germline, CDR1 is SGHKS, CDR2 YYEKEE (reference sequence). The CDR3 DNA is TGTGCCAGCAGCTTAAGACAGGGACCCCTGGAGCAGTACTTC. Residues: CASSLRQGPLEQYF.